This TCR beta chain derives from a study of blood T cell repertoires in COVID-19. About the research overall: Samples taken during acute and convalescent COVID-19 were collected in the United States, Italy and Spain. Sources were T cells, B-cell-depleted T cells, or PBMCs; the material itself was cDNA or gDNA.

Germline V gives CDR1 SGHDT, CDR2 YYEEEE. Germline trimming cut 2 bases from V and 5 bases from J; bases unmatched to any gene: 6. This CDR3 contains 15 residues. Original methodology: Scientists estimated how many nucleated cells there were by amplifying reference gene primers. This table comes from immunoSEQ multiplex PCR, and its TCRdb copy is limited to in-frame clones, with some not included. The D gene and trimming were derived from the DNA, and the V and J assignments and clone size from that table. The table records 210,000 or so clones, more than 75% of them present only once. The origin of this receptor is a middle-aged woman with acute or convalescent COVID-19. J is TRBJ2-1 and V is TRBV5-6; 8 nucleotides match TRBD1. The sample comprised peripheral blood. The CDR3 region is CASSFQDREHNEQFF. The DNA for the CDR3 is TGTGCCAGCAGCTTCCAGGACAGGGAACACAATGAGCAGTTCTTC.